These T cell receptor beta chains were read from a single sample in a study of CD8 T cells in Susac syndrome. Via MiXCR, TCRdb re-called the immunoSEQ multiplex PCR reads, giving one row per CDR3 protein. The profile shows about 140,000 distinct CDR3 sequences, 85% to 95% of them singletons. The sample consisted of CD8+ T cells from PBMCs. The receptor set was obtained from a human donor with Susac syndrome. Both conserved end residues are part of each CDR3. D genes are given only for firm matches. The size field is filled for only some rows; it gives once, few, many or a size class.

cdr3_aa: CAWNQGAEAFF; cdr3_nt: TGTGCCTGGAACCAGGGAGCTGAAGCTTTCTTT; j_call: TRBJ1-1; clone_size: -; v_call: TRBV30; d_call: -
cdr3_aa: CASSPTDKETQYF; cdr3_nt: TGTGCCAGCAGCCCCACGGATAAAGAGACCCAGTACTTC; j_call: TRBJ2-5; clone_size: -; v_call: TRBV7-9; d_call: -
cdr3_aa: CASSIGQWHYNEQFF; cdr3_nt: TGTGCCAGTAGTATCGGACAGTGGCACTACAATGAGCAGTTCTTC; j_call: TRBJ2-1; clone_size: -; v_call: TRBV19; d_call: -
cdr3_aa: CATKGGGTDTQYF; cdr3_nt: TGTGCCACAAAGGGGGGGGGCACAGATACGCAGTATTTT; j_call: TRBJ2-3; clone_size: -; v_call: TRBV15; d_call: -
cdr3_aa: CASSLETYEQYF; cdr3_nt: TGTGCCAGCAGCTTAGAGACCTACGAGCAGTACTTC; j_call: TRBJ2-7; clone_size: -; v_call: TRBV7-9; d_call: -
cdr3_aa: CASSSAGGVTGELFF; cdr3_nt: TGTGCCAGCAGCTCGGCGGGAGGTGTCACCGGGGAGCTGTTTTTT; j_call: TRBJ2-2; clone_size: -; v_call: TRBV7-9; d_call: TRBD2
cdr3_aa: CASSYGGTNQPQHF; cdr3_nt: TGTGCCAGCAGTTACGGGGGAACCAATCAGCCCCAGCATTTT; j_call: TRBJ1-5; clone_size: -; v_call: TRBV6-5; d_call: -
cdr3_aa: CASSFLTGGANEQFF; cdr3_nt: TGTGCCAGCAGTTTCCTGACGGGAGGGGCTAATGAGCAGTTCTTC; j_call: TRBJ2-1; clone_size: -; v_call: TRBV27; d_call: TRBD2
cdr3_aa: CASRSQNEQFF; cdr3_nt: TGTGCCAGCAGGTCCCAAAATGAGCAGTTCTTC; j_call: TRBJ2-1; clone_size: -; v_call: TRBV6-5; d_call: -
cdr3_aa: CASSQEVQQYGYTF; cdr3_nt: TGTGCCAGCAGCCAAGAGGTCCAACAATATGGCTACACCTTC; j_call: TRBJ1-2; clone_size: -; v_call: TRBV3-1; d_call: -
cdr3_aa: CASSVGWGNTEAFF; cdr3_nt: TGTGCCAGCAGCGTAGGGTGGGGGAACACTGAAGCTTTCTTT; j_call: TRBJ1-1; clone_size: -; v_call: TRBV9; d_call: -
cdr3_aa: CSVLTFFGGTGDTQYF; cdr3_nt: TGCAGCGTGCTGACGTTTTTTGGCGGGACGGGAGATACGCAGTATTTT; j_call: TRBJ2-3; clone_size: -; v_call: TRBV29-1; d_call: -
cdr3_aa: CASRGLALNYEQYF; cdr3_nt: TGTGCGAGCAGGGGGCTAGCGTTAAACTACGAGCAGTACTTC; j_call: TRBJ2-7; clone_size: -; v_call: TRBV13; d_call: TRBD1
cdr3_aa: CASSWGTSGGGELFF; cdr3_nt: TGTGCCAGCAGCTGGGGGACTAGCGGTGGCGGGGAGCTGTTTTTT; j_call: TRBJ2-2; clone_size: -; v_call: TRBV11-3; d_call: TRBD2
cdr3_aa: CASSLEQGFYEQYF; cdr3_nt: TGCGCCAGCAGCTTGGAACAGGGGTTCTACGAGCAGTACTTC; j_call: TRBJ2-7; clone_size: once; v_call: TRBV5-1; d_call: TRBD1
cdr3_aa: CASGPGDLNYSPYGYTF; cdr3_nt: TGTGCTAGTGGTCCTGGGGACCTCAATTATTCACCATATGGCTACACCTTC; j_call: TRBJ1-2; clone_size: once; v_call: TRBV12-5; d_call: -
cdr3_aa: CASSLGTYEQYF; cdr3_nt: TGTGCCAGCAGCTTGGGGACCTACGAGCAGTACTTC; j_call: TRBJ2-7; clone_size: many; v_call: TRBV5-4; d_call: -
cdr3_aa: CASSRDTFEQYF; cdr3_nt: TGTGCCAGCAGCCGGGACACGTTCGAGCAGTACTTC; j_call: TRBJ2-7; clone_size: -; v_call: TRBV5-6; d_call: -
cdr3_aa: CASRDNRERAHTDTQYF; cdr3_nt: TGTGCCAGCAGGGATAACAGGGAGCGGGCTCACACAGATACGCAGTATTTT; j_call: TRBJ2-3; clone_size: -; v_call: TRBV7-9; d_call: -
cdr3_aa: CASSPNPREAFF; cdr3_nt: TGTGCCAGCAGCCCTAATCCGCGAGAAGCTTTCTTT; j_call: TRBJ1-1; clone_size: -; v_call: TRBV16; d_call: -
cdr3_aa: CATSDFWLNEQFF; cdr3_nt: TGTGCCACCAGTGATTTTTGGTTAAATGAGCAGTTCTTC; j_call: TRBJ2-1; clone_size: -; v_call: TRBV24-1; d_call: -
cdr3_aa: CASTWDGRAKETQYF; cdr3_nt: TGTGCCAGCACCTGGGATGGGCGGGCAAAAGAGACCCAGTACTTC; j_call: TRBJ2-5; clone_size: -; v_call: TRBV12-3/TRBV12-4; d_call: -
cdr3_aa: CASSSDREQGSYTF; cdr3_nt: TGTGCCAGCAGCTCGGACAGGGAGCAAGGGAGCTACACCTTC; j_call: TRBJ1-2; clone_size: -; v_call: TRBV11-1; d_call: TRBD1
cdr3_aa: CASWSGQVDQPQHF; cdr3_nt: TGTGCCAGCTGGTCAGGACAGGTCGACCAGCCCCAGCATTTT; j_call: TRBJ1-5; clone_size: -; v_call: TRBV11-2; d_call: TRBD1
cdr3_aa: CASDRSDTDTQYF; cdr3_nt: TGTGCCAGCGACAGGAGCGATACAGATACGCAGTATTTT; j_call: TRBJ2-3; clone_size: -; v_call: TRBV9; d_call: -
cdr3_aa: CSVGPGLEQYF; cdr3_nt: TGCAGCGTTGGCCCAGGGCTCGAGCAGTACTTC; j_call: TRBJ2-7; clone_size: few; v_call: TRBV29-1; d_call: -
cdr3_aa: CASSIGVNTEAFF; cdr3_nt: TGTGCCAGTAGTATAGGGGTGAACACTGAAGCTTTCTTT; j_call: TRBJ1-1; clone_size: -; v_call: TRBV19; d_call: -
cdr3_aa: CASSFPGTAGQPQHF; cdr3_nt: TGTGCCAGCAGTTTCCCGGGGACAGCAGGTCAGCCCCAGCATTTT; j_call: TRBJ1-5; clone_size: -; v_call: TRBV28; d_call: TRBD1
cdr3_aa: CASSFPDRGIDDEQYF; cdr3_nt: TGTGCCAGCAGTTTCCCGGACAGGGGAATCGATGACGAGCAGTACTTC; j_call: TRBJ2-7; clone_size: -; v_call: TRBV6-6; d_call: TRBD1
cdr3_aa: CASSLGLTGGAYYEQYF; cdr3_nt: TGTGCCAGCAGCTTGGGATTAACAGGGGGCGCTTACTACGAGCAGTACTTC; j_call: TRBJ2-7; clone_size: -; v_call: TRBV5-6; d_call: TRBD1
cdr3_aa: CATSAAGTGLLVNYNEQFF; cdr3_nt: TGTGCCACCAGCGCAGCCGGGACAGGGCTCCTCGTAAACTACAATGAGCAGTTCTTC; j_call: TRBJ2-1; clone_size: -; v_call: TRBV15; d_call: TRBD1
cdr3_aa: CASSVAGGRTTDTQYF; cdr3_nt: TGTGCCAGCAGCGTAGCGGGCGGGCGAACCACAGATACGCAGTATTTT; j_call: TRBJ2-3; clone_size: once; v_call: TRBV9; d_call: -
cdr3_aa: CASSSWTSGSYEQYF; cdr3_nt: TGCGCCAGCAGCTCCTGGACTAGCGGGAGTTACGAGCAGTACTTC; j_call: TRBJ2-7; clone_size: -; v_call: TRBV5-1; d_call: TRBD2
cdr3_aa: CASSLLPVQETQYF; cdr3_nt: TGTGCCAGCAGTTTGCTCCCAGTCCAAGAGACCCAGTACTTC; j_call: TRBJ2-5; clone_size: -; v_call: TRBV12-3/TRBV12-4; d_call: -